This T cell receptor beta chain came from a study of shared clonotypes between healthy human individuals. Overall study results and limits: The study found 4.5% to 6% of naive CD4 clonotypes shared across a few donors. Donor scarcity curtailed the genetic and exposure-history diversity represented herein. Rarefaction indicated that sorted-subset sequencing remained incomplete although depth was large.

Concerning this clone: What it binds is not known.

Some clones are missing from TCRdb's copy, which holds only in-frame ones; the method was immunoSEQ multiplex PCR. The sample records under 750,000 clones, 72% being singletons. The CDR3 contains 13 residues. V was clipped by 3 bases and J by 4 bases, with 7 bases between them. Looked up from germline, CDR1 is SGHVS and CDR2 is FQNEAQ. This TCR was sampled from a woman under 40 in good health. The V gene is TRBV7-8, the J gene TRBJ1-5; D is unclear. The sample was memory CD4+ T cells sorted from blood. Regarding subset: CD45RA-negative fraction. The CDR3 here is CASSFNVNQPQHF. CDR3 coding DNA: TGTGCCAGCAGCTTTAACGTGAATCAGCCCCAGCATTTT.